The 32 T cell receptor beta chains presented below share a single source sample, sequenced in a study of blood T cells in healthy people across ages. The second PCR ran roughly 7 to 12 cycles with a sample-barcoded 5' primer and J-beta primers. From the 5' RACE reads, TCRdb called clonotypes with MiXCR, one entry per CDR3 protein. The repertoire holds about 930,000 distinct CDR3 sequences, with about 29% as singletons. These data were also filed under a second study, of T cells of mothers and their children.

Input material: blood. The receptor set was obtained from a middle-aged woman in good health.

This clonotype was counted between two and nine times. With a much larger clone just one base away, this may be a read error. The V and J genes are TRBV24-1 and TRBJ1-5; no clear D gene. Germline values: CDR1 KGHDR, CDR2 SFDVKD. The CDR3 loop spans 15 amino acids. The CDR3 nucleotides are TGTGCCACCAGTGGTTTGCCGTACCGGAATCAGCCCCAGCATTTT. As protein: CATSGLPYRNQPQHF.

Concerning this clonotype: Given a much more abundant clone one base away, this may be a read error. J is TRBJ2-5 and V is TRBV28; D might be TRBD1 or TRBD2, each matching 5 bases. The germline V gene has CDR1 MDHEN and CDR2 SYDVKM. The CDR3 sequence is 14 residues long. V lost 10 bases and J 11 bases, leaving 26 bases between the germline ends. CDR3 protein: CATGRDGSYNEQYF. CDR3 bases: TGTGCCACCGGACGGGACGGCTCCTACAATGAGCAGTACTTC.

The table lists this clonotype with a count of one. CDR3 sequence: CASSLGAGTANYEQFF. The CDR3 DNA is TGCGCCAGCAGCTTGGGGGCCGGGACAGCGAACTACGAGCAGTTCTTC. The V call is TRBV5-1, the J call TRBJ2-1; 7 nucleotides match TRBD1. Per germline, CDR1 SGHRS and CDR2 YFSETQ. This CDR3 is 16 amino acids long. The V gene end was trimmed by 0 bases and the J gene end by 10 bases; junction bases not matched to a gene: 13.

This clonotype was picked up a small number of times. The rearrangement joins TRBV7-8 to TRBJ2-5; TRBD2 might be the D (6 bases). Per germline, CDR1 SGHVS and CDR2 FQNEAQ. The germline V and J ends were trimmed by 5 bases and 0 bases, with 13 bases remaining between them. The CDR3 is made up of 15 amino acids. The CDR3 is CASSIGRGNQETQYF. For the CDR3, the DNA is TGTGCCAGCAGCATCGGACGGGGGAACCAAGAGACCCAGTACTTC. Full variable domain (rest looked up from reference TRBV7-8 and TRBJ2-5): GAGVSQSPRYKVAKRGQDVALRCDPISGHVSLFWYQQALGQGPEFLTYFQNEAQLDKSGLPSDRFFAERPEGSVSTLKIQRTQQEDSAVYLCASSIGRGNQETQYFGPGTRLLVL.

This clonotype occurred a few times. The chain uses TRBV20-1 and TRBJ2-3; TRBD2 is a possible D gene (6 bases). In germline, CDR1 is DFQATT, CDR2 SNEGSKA (reference sequence). The CDR3 extends over 16 amino acids. The V end was cut by 2 bases, the J end by 8 bases, with 23 bases between. CDR3 in amino acids: CSARPERRAEPGTQYF. As DNA, the CDR3 is TGCAGTGCTAGACCCGAAAGGAGGGCCGAACCTGGTACGCAGTATTTT.

Concerning this clonotype: With a much larger clone just one base away, this may be a read error. The V gene is TRBV24-1, the J gene TRBJ2-7; TRBD1 might be the D (6 bases). Germline assignment: CDR1 KGHDR and CDR2 SFDVKD. V lost 4 bases to trimming and J lost 7 bases, with 22 bases between them. This CDR3 contains 16 residues. The CDR3 sequence: CATSDRDRFLYNEQYF. Written as DNA, the CDR3 is TGTGCCACCAGTGACCGAGACAGGTTCCTATACAATGAGCAGTACTTC.

The J gene is TRBJ1-6, the V gene TRBV5-1; D not resolved. This CDR3 has 14 residues. The ends were cut back, 7 bases at V and 6 bases at J, with 14 bases in the middle. Germline CDR1 and CDR2: SGHRS and YFSETQ. CDR3 protein: CASSDQDGNSPLHF. Here the CDR3 DNA reads TGCGCCAGCTCCGATCAGGACGGTAATTCACCCCTCCACTTT. Together with reference TRBV5-1 and TRBJ1-6, the CDR3 gives the full variable domain: KAGVTQTPRYLIKTRGQQVTLSCSPISGHRSVSWYQQTPGQGLQFLFEYFSETQRNKGNFPGRFSGRQFSNSRSEMNVSTLELGDSALYLCASSDQDGNSPLHFGNGTRLTVT.

V usage is TRBV6-2 or TRBV6-3 and J usage is TRBJ2-7, with D unresolved. The CDR3 sequence is 15 residues long. The V and J ends lost 5 bases and 3 bases respectively, with 17 bases between them. From germline, CDR1 is MNHEY and CDR2 SVGEGT. For the CDR3, the DNA is TGTGCCAGCAGTATGACCCTAGGGCCCAACTACGAGCAGTACTTC. It encodes CASSMTLGPNYEQYF.

In regard to this clonotype: A much larger clone lies a single base off, so this may be a read error. The genes are TRBV7-2 and TRBJ2-7; 8 bases fit TRBD2. The germline V gene has CDR1 SGHTA and CDR2 FQGNSA. This CDR3 is built from 14 residues. Here the CDR3 reads CAGSLGAGGSEQYF. CDR3 DNA sequence: TGTGCCGGCAGCTTAGGTGCGGGGGGTAGCGAGCAGTACTTC.

This clonotype was recorded only once. The chain carries TRBV25-1 and TRBJ2-3, with D possibly TRBD2 on 5 matching bases. Trimming stripped 4 bases from V and 4 bases from J, with 9 bases between. This CDR3 is 13 amino acids long. Germline assignment: CDR1 MGHDK and CDR2 SYGVNS. The CDR3 sequence is CASSVPGSDTQYF. The CDR3 DNA sequence: TGTGCCAGCAGTGTACCGGGATCAGATACGCAGTATTTT.

This clonotype was seen at least ten times. The rearrangement uses TRBV7-2 and TRBJ2-5; a possible D gene is TRBD1 (6 bases). The CDR3 covers 14 residues. V was clipped by 6 bases and J by 5 bases, with 16 bases between them. In germline, CDR1 is SGHTA, CDR2 FQGNSA. In DNA form, the CDR3 reads TGTGCCAGCAGAAAAGGGGGACCCCAGGAGACCCAGTACTTC. This codes for CASRKGGPQETQYF. The complete variable domain, with remaining parts taken from reference TRBV7-2 and TRBJ2-5, reads GAGVSQSPSNKVTEKGKDVELRCDPISGHTALYWYRQSLGQGLEFLIYFQGNSAPDKSGLPSDRFSAERTGGSVSTLTIQRTQQEDSAVYLCASRKGGPQETQYFGPGTRLLVL.

Comments on this clonotype: This could be a read error, since a much larger clone is one nucleotide away. This chain links TRBV5-6 with TRBJ1-2; D may be TRBD1 (6 bases). The CDR3 has 14 residues. Germline loops: CDR1 SGHDT, CDR2 YYEEEE. CDR3 nucleotides: TGTACCAGCAGCCGACAGGACCTGAACTATGGCTACACCTTC. This gives the protein CTSSRQDLNYGYTF. The whole variable domain, filled in from reference TRBV5-6 and TRBJ1-2, reads DAGVTQSPTHLIKTRGQQVTLRCSPKSGHDTVSWYQQALGQGPQFIFQYYEEEERQRGNFPDRFSGHQFPNYSSELNVNALLLGDSALYLCTSSRQDLNYGYTFGSGTRLTVV.

J is TRBJ2-6 and V is TRBV11-2; D might be TRBD1 (6 bases). The CDR3 extends over 16 amino acids. V was cut by 10 bases and J by 5 bases, with 21 bases left in between. Germline assignment: CDR1 SGHAT and CDR2 FQNNGV. The chain's CDR3 is CAIPTRGLPRANVLTF. In DNA form, the CDR3 reads TGTGCCATCCCAACTAGGGGGTTACCTAGGGCCAACGTCCTGACTTTC.

This clonotype was counted at least ten times. The chain is built from TRBV20-1 and TRBJ2-7; weak D call: TRBD2 (7 bases). Germline CDR1 reads DFQATT; CDR2 reads SNEGSKA (reference sequence). This CDR3 contains 12 residues. The CDR3 loop reads CSAREGGDEQYF. In DNA form, the CDR3 reads TGCAGCGCGAGGGAAGGGGGGGACGAGCAGTACTTC.

This clonotype was recorded many times. This rearrangement joins TRBV7-3 to TRBJ2-1, with D possibly matching TRBD2 (5 bases). Germline CDR1 is SGHTA and CDR2 is FQGTGA. The CDR3 covers 17 residues. The V and J ends lost 2 bases and 5 bases respectively, with 19 bases between them. The CDR3 reads CASSLGRDPRRNNEQFF. The CDR3 region has the DNA TGTGCCAGCAGCTTAGGGCGAGATCCCCGGAGGAACAATGAGCAGTTCTTC.

The V gene is TRBV7-9, the J gene TRBJ1-1, with TRBD1 as a possible D gene (5 bases). CDR3 length equals 13 residues. Trimming left V 1 base short and J 11 bases short, with 14 bases between. Germline V gene sequence: CDR1 SEHNR, CDR2 FQNEAQ (reference sequence). This chain's CDR3 is CASSLVGRDSAFF. The CDR3 DNA reads TGTGCCAGCAGCTTAGTTGGCAGGGACTCGGCTTTCTTT.

This clonotype was seen a handful of times. The CDR3 loop is CASSFRTGQGAGEQFF. The CDR3 DNA reads as TGTGCCAGCAGCTTTAGGACGGGACAGGGGGCCGGAGAGCAGTTCTTC. V usage is TRBV7-2 and J usage is TRBJ2-1; 12 bases match TRBD1. CDR3 length equals 16 residues. J was trimmed by 10 bases and V by 3 bases; bases with no gene match: 10. Germline assignment: CDR1 SGHTA and CDR2 FQGNSA.

In its sample, this clonotype was seen a few times. The germline gene is not matched at one end of the junction; a read error may be the cause. This sequence joins TRBV15 and TRBJ2-1; the D gene is possibly TRBD1 (5 bases). Germline CDR1 is LNHNV and CDR2 is YYDKDF (reference sequence). This CDR3 has 15 amino acids. CDR3 sequence: CATSRGRDSYNEQFF. In DNA, the CDR3 is TGTGCCACCAGTAGAGGCAGGGACTCCTACAATGAGCAGTTCTTC.

The genes are TRBV18 and TRBJ2-7, with D possibly matching TRBD1 (5 bases). Per the germline V gene, CDR1 is KGHSH and CDR2 is LQKENI. Trimming stripped 7 bases from V and 7 bases from J, with 14 bases between. The CDR3 covers 12 residues. CDR3 sequence reads: CASLPNRFEQYF. CDR3 sequence (DNA): TGTGCCAGCTTGCCAAACAGGTTTGAGCAGTACTTC.

This clonotype has just a few counts. The chain links TRBV7-2 to TRBJ1-5; TRBD1 aligns across 10 bases. The germline gives CDR1 SGHTA, CDR2 FQGNSA. V lost 5 bases to trimming and J lost 7 bases; unmatched junction nucleotides: 8. CDR3 length: 15 amino acids. CDR3 in amino acids: CASSPTGGLGQPQHF. CDR3 sequence (DNA): TGTGCCAGCAGCCCGACAGGGGGCCTTGGGCAGCCCCAGCATTTT.

There are many counts of this clonotype. The rearrangement uses TRBV12-3 or TRBV12-4 and TRBJ2-7; no firm D call. The V and J ends lost 5 bases and 2 bases respectively, with 10 bases between them. CDR3 length: 13 amino acids. The CDR3 here is CASSVLRTYEQYF. The DNA of the CDR3 is TGTGCCAGCAGTGTTCTCCGGACCTACGAGCAGTACTTC.

On this clonotype: A much larger clonotype is one base distant, so this may be a read error. In DNA form, the CDR3 reads TGTGCCAGCAGCTTACGGCGGACTAATGAAAAACTGGTTTTT. Translation: CASSLRRTNEKLVF. The rearrangement uses TRBV7-2 and TRBJ1-4, with D uncertain. From germline, CDR1 is SGHTA and CDR2 FQGNSA. The CDR3 loop spans 14 amino acids.

Details on this clonotype: A much larger clone is a single base away; this may be a read error. This chain links TRBV29-1 with TRBJ2-7; D is ambiguous. CDR3 length equals 11 residues. Per germline, CDR1 SQVTM and CDR2 ANQGSEA. CDR3 amino acids: CSAASSYGQYF. As DNA, the CDR3 is TGCAGCGCAGCATCTTCCTACGGGCAGTACTTC.

Concerning this clonotype: A much larger clone sits a single nucleotide away, making a read error possible. The CDR3 sequence: CASLPPSSGVEFF. The CDR3 region has the DNA TGTGCCAGCTTACCACCGAGTTCAGGGGTGGAGTTCTTC. The rearrangement joins TRBV18 to TRBJ2-1, with D perhaps TRBD1 (6 bases). The germline gives CDR1 KGHSH, CDR2 LQKENI. This CDR3 comprises 13 residues.

This clonotype was counted many times. J is TRBJ2-1 and V is TRBV20-1; 11 bases map to TRBD2. This CDR3 is built from 16 residues. The germline V gene encodes CDR1 DFQATT and CDR2 SNEGSKA (reference sequence). The V and J ends lost 3 bases and 2 bases, in that order; junction bases with no gene match: 6. The CDR3 is CSASPLAGGPYNEQFF. As DNA, the CDR3 is TGCAGTGCTAGCCCCTTAGCGGGGGGGCCCTACAATGAGCAGTTCTTC.

About this clonotype itself: A much larger clonotype is one base distant, so this may be a read error. The genes are TRBV10-3 and TRBJ1-2; D might be TRBD1 (5 bases). From germline, CDR1 is ENHRY and CDR2 SYGVKD. The CDR3 has 13 residues. Trimming took off 6 bases at V and 8 bases at J, with 16 bases between the two ends. Here the CDR3 reads CAIRGDGGYGYTF. CDR3 nucleotide sequence: TGTGCCATCAGGGGGGACGGGGGGTACGGCTACACCTTC.

This chain joins TRBV7-2 and TRBJ2-6, with TRBD1 identical over 7 bases. Trimming took 0 bases from V and 0 from J; bases not matched to a gene: 2. This CDR3 spans 17 amino acids. Per the germline V gene, CDR1 is SGHTA and CDR2 is FQGNSA. CDR3 nucleotide sequence: TGTGCCAGCAGCTTAGCTGGGACAGCCTCTGGGGCCAACGTCCTGACTTTC. Amino acids: CASSLAGTASGANVLTF.

Concerning this clonotype: A much larger clonotype is one base distant, so this may be a read error. The chain carries TRBV3-1 and TRBJ2-7; D perhaps matches TRBD2 (5 bases). Between the trimmed V and J ends, which lost 1 base and 7 bases, there was a span of 14 bases. CDR1 and CDR2 (germline): LGHDT, YNNKEL (reference sequence). The CDR3 runs to 14 residues. The CDR3 is CASSQGRRFLEQYF. For the CDR3, the DNA is TGTGCCAGCAGCCAAGGGAGGCGGTTCCTAGAGCAGTACTTC.

This clonotype was detected ten times or more. This chain joins TRBV20-1 and TRBJ2-7; a weak D match, TRBD1 (6 bases). Germline lookup yields CDR1 DFQATT and CDR2 SNEGSKA (reference sequence). This CDR3 has 13 residues. With 7 bases removed from V and 2 bases from J, the gap between germline ends came to 15 bases. The CDR3 reads CSVEGVTAYEQYF. The CDR3 DNA follows: TGCAGTGTTGAGGGGGTAACTGCCTACGAGCAGTACTTC.

There are a few counts of this clonotype. This chain links TRBV27 with TRBJ2-7; D may be TRBD1 (5 bases). From germline, CDR1 is MNHEY and CDR2 SMNVEV (reference sequence). The CDR3 sequence is 14 residues long. V was trimmed by 2 bases and J by 0 bases, leaving 8 bases between them. In DNA form, the CDR3 reads TGTGCCAGCAGTTTACTAGGGGCCTCCTACGAGCAGTACTTC. Its translation: CASSLLGASYEQYF.

There are a few counts of this clonotype. This chain links TRBV5-8 with TRBJ2-7; 7 nucleotides line up with TRBD1. This CDR3 region has 14 residues. CDR1 and CDR2 from the germline V gene are SGHTS and YDEGEE. Trimming cost V 8 bases and J 3 bases; bases outside gene matches: 11. In DNA, the CDR3 is TGTGCCAGTCCGGCCCGGGACAGCATCTACGAGCAGTACTTC. Translated, it gives CASPARDSIYEQYF.

V usage is TRBV15 and J usage is TRBJ1-4, with 7 bases fitting TRBD1. The CDR3 is 12 amino acids. Germline CDR1 and CDR2: LNHNV and YYDKDF (reference sequence). Trimming cost V 3 bases and J 11 bases; bases outside gene matches: 3. The CDR3 DNA sequence: TGTGCCACCAGCAGGGAGACAGGGAAACTGTTTTTT. It codes for CATSRETGKLFF.